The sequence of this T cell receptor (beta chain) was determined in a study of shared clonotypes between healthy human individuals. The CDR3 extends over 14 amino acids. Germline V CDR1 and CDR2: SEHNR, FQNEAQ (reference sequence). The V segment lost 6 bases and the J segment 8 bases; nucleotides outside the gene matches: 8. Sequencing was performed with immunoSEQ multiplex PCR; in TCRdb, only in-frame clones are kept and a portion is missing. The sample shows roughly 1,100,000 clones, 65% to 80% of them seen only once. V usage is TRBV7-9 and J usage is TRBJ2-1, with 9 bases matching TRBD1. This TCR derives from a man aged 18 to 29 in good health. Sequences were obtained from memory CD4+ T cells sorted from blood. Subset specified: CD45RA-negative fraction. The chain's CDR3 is CASRSGTGIHEQFF. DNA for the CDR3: TGTGCCAGCAGGTCCGGGACAGGGATTCATGAGCAGTTCTTC.